One and the same sample provided the 26 T cell receptor beta chains below, sequenced in a study of blood T cell repertoires in COVID-19. Profiled with immunoSEQ multiplex PCR; TCRdb holds only in-frame clones, not every one. The sample comprises some 100,000 clones, about 89% of which are singletons, and roughly 0.99% rests with the top ten. Sequenced material: peripheral blood. These TCRs come from a man in his 60s with acute or convalescent COVID-19.

The chain employs TRBV24-1 and TRBJ2-3, with TRBD1 matching 10 bases. The CDR3 has 16 amino acids. In germline, CDR1 is KGHDR, CDR2 SFDVKD. V dropped 3 bases and J dropped 2; count of bases not matched to a gene: 4. The CDR3: CATSDRTGGSTDTQYF. CDR3 sequence (DNA): TGTGCCACCAGTGATCGGACAGGGGGTTCCACAGATACGCAGTATTTT.

CDR3 nucleotides: TGTGCCAGCTCAGGAGCGGGAGGGGTCAATGAGCAGTTCTTC. Translation gives CASSGAGGVNEQFF. This sequence joins TRBV7-3 and TRBJ2-1; the match to TRBD2 covers 10 bases. V was clipped by 8 bases and J by 6 bases; unmatched bases: 7. This CDR3 has 14 amino acids. Looked up from germline, CDR1 is SGHTA and CDR2 is FQGTGA.

The chain recombines TRBV6-1 with TRBJ1-1, with D hard to call. This CDR3 region has 14 residues. Trimming removed 0 bases from V and 1 base from J, with 6 bases in between. The germline CDR1 and CDR2 sequences are MNHNS and SASEGT. CDR3 nucleotide sequence: TGTGCCAGCAGTGAAGCGCTAGCGAACACTGAAGCTTTCTTT. This encodes CASSEALANTEAFF.

The chain joins TRBV3-1 (or the pseudogene TRBV3-2) to TRBJ2-2; 7 nucleotides agree with TRBD1. The CDR3 has 13 amino acids. CDR1 is LGHDT and CDR2 is YNNKEL in the germline V gene (reference sequence). V was clipped by 6 bases and J by 6 bases; unmatched bases: 4. The CDR3: CASRPGGSGELFF. The CDR3, as DNA: TGTGCCAGCAGGCCAGGGGGATCCGGGGAGCTGTTTTTT.

The gene calls are TRBV27 and TRBJ2-3, with 10 bases matching TRBD1. CDR3 size: 16 residues. Unmatched junction bases numbered 9, after V lost 4 bases and J lost 5 bases. Per the germline V gene, CDR1 is MNHEY and CDR2 is SMNVEV (reference sequence). CDR3 region: CASSYLTGGAVDTQYF. Written as DNA, the CDR3 is TGTGCCAGCAGTTATCTGACAGGGGGCGCGGTAGATACGCAGTATTTT.

The V and J genes are TRBV29-1 and TRBJ1-1; D gene ambiguous. Germline lookup yields CDR1 SQVTM and CDR2 ANQGSEA. CDR3 length equals 12 residues. V was pared by 4 bases and J by 4 bases, with 10 bases between. The CDR3 loop is CSVVSPGTEAFF. The CDR3 DNA follows: TGCAGCGTTGTATCCCCGGGCACTGAAGCTTTCTTT. The variable domain in full, completed from reference TRBV29-1 and TRBJ1-1, reads SAVISQKPSRDICQRGTSLTIQCQVDSQVTMMFWYRQQPGQSLTLIATANQGSEATYESGFVIDKFPISRPNLTFSTLTVSNMSPEDSSIYLCSVVSPGTEAFFGQGTRLTVV.

The chain employs TRBV7-9 and TRBJ1-6; 10 nucleotides agree with TRBD1. Trimming removed 0 bases from V and 5 bases from J; junction bases left unmatched: 1. The CDR3 spans 16 residues. Germline V gene lookup returns CDR1 SEHNR and CDR2 FQNEAQ (reference sequence). CDR3 sequence reads: CASSLADRGNNSPLHF. The CDR3 DNA is TGTGCCAGCAGCTTAGCGGACAGGGGGAATAATTCACCCCTCCACTTT.

V and J are TRBV5-1 and TRBJ1-2; D call uncertain. V shed 0 bases and J shed 7 bases, with 16 bases lying between them. Germline values: CDR1 SGHRS, CDR2 YFSETQ. CDR3 length equals 15 residues. DNA of the CDR3: TGCGCCAGCAGCTTGGGCCCCGACCAACCTAGTGGCTACACCTTC. Protein product: CASSLGPDQPSGYTF. The full variable domain, with the rest looked up from reference TRBV5-1 and TRBJ1-2, is KAGVTQTPRYLIKTRGQQVTLSCSPISGHRSVSWYQQTPGQGLQFLFEYFSETQRNKGNFPGRFSGRQFSNSRSEMNVSTLELGDSALYLCASSLGPDQPSGYTFGSGTRLTVV.

The chain joins TRBV30 to TRBJ2-2; 13 nucleotides line up with TRBD2. Germline CDR1 is GTSNPN and CDR2 is SVGIG (reference sequence). The junction had 4 bases not matched to a gene; V was cut back by 2 bases and J by 1 base. This CDR3 spans 17 amino acids. As DNA, the CDR3 is TGTGCCTGGAGTTCGGGACTAGCGGGGATGAACACCGGGGAGCTGTTTTTT. Translating it yields CAWSSGLAGMNTGELFF.

This rearrangement joins TRBV19 to TRBJ2-1, with D possibly matching TRBD2 (5 bases). The CDR3 has 14 amino acids. CDR1 is LNHDA and CDR2 is SQIVND in the germline V gene (reference sequence). Trimming cost V 7 bases and J 7 bases, with 17 bases left between them. The CDR3 reads CASKRDGLFNEQFF. The CDR3 DNA reads TGTGCCAGTAAGAGGGATGGCCTATTTAATGAGCAGTTCTTC.

The sample holds a few counts of this clone. The rearrangement uses TRBV13 and TRBJ1-4; D is possibly TRBD1 (5 bases). The CDR3 is made up of 16 amino acids. The V gene's germline CDR1 is PRHDT and CDR2 FYEKMQ (reference sequence). V lost 4 bases and J lost 6, with 18 bases in between. CDR3: CASSSRVLVADEKLFF. CDR3 sequence (DNA): TGTGCCAGCAGCTCCAGGGTTTTAGTCGCGGATGAAAAACTGTTTTTT.

The V and J genes are TRBV5-4 and TRBJ1-4; D is undetermined. Germline V gene sequence: CDR1 SGHNT, CDR2 YYREEE (reference sequence). V shed 0 bases and J shed 8 bases, with 14 bases lying between them. The CDR3 spans 15 residues. CDR3 DNA sequence: TGTGCCAGCAGCTTGGGTGGAGACCTGGCGGAAAAACTGTTTTTT. Translating gives CASSLGGDLAEKLFF.

J is TRBJ2-5 and V is TRBV7-9; perhaps TRBD2 as D (6 bases). In germline, CDR1 is SEHNR, CDR2 FQNEAQ (reference sequence). The V and J ends lost 6 bases and 2 bases respectively, with 19 bases between them. This CDR3 is built from 16 residues. CDR3 coding DNA: TGTGCCAGCAGTACCACTGCGGCAGGACTACAAGAGACCCAGTACTTC. It translates to CASSTTAAGLQETQYF.

V gene TRBV5-1 combines with J gene TRBJ1-4, with D hard to call. This CDR3 is built from 14 residues. Per germline, CDR1 SGHRS and CDR2 YFSETQ. Trimming pared 6 bases from V and 0 bases from J, leaving 9 bases between. DNA of the CDR3: TGCGCCAGCAAGGAGAGTCCAACTAATGAAAAACTGTTTTTT. This codes for CASKESPTNEKLFF.

V is TRBV24-1 and J is TRBJ2-3; 10 bases match TRBD2. Looked up from germline, CDR1 is KGHDR and CDR2 is SFDVKD. V lost 6 bases, J lost 2 bases, and 4 bases stayed unmatched. This CDR3 contains 15 residues. Here the CDR3 DNA reads TGTGCCACCAGTTTAGCGGGAGGACCCACAGATACGCAGTATTTT. Its translation: CATSLAGGPTDTQYF.

This clone has more than one count but fewer than ten. The chain recombines TRBV3-1 (or the pseudogene TRBV3-2) with TRBJ2-7; 9 bases line up with TRBD1. CDR1 is LGHDT, CDR2 YNNKEL, per germline (reference sequence). This CDR3 contains 14 residues. The ends lost 0 bases at V and 8 bases at J; junction bases unmatched: 5. CDR3 DNA sequence: TGTGCCAGCAGCCAAGATAGCAACAGGGGGCAGCAGTACTTC. Its protein is CASSQDSNRGQQYF.

This clone has ten or more counts. The genes are TRBV2 and TRBJ2-7; no definite D call. Germline CDR1 and CDR2: SNHLY and FYNNEI. The CDR3 spans 11 residues. Trimming cost V 3 bases and J 3 bases, with 3 bases left between them. This CDR3 is CASSDSYEQYF. The CDR3 DNA reads TGTGCCAGCAGTGACAGCTACGAGCAGTACTTC. The full variable domain, with the rest looked up from reference TRBV2 and TRBJ2-7, is EPEVTQTPSHQVTQMGQEVILRCVPISNHLYFYWYRQILGQKVEFLVSFYNNEISEKSEIFDDQFSVERPDGSNFTLKIRSTKLEDSAMYFCASSDSYEQYFGPGTRLTVT.

This clone appeared once. The CDR3 does not end in the conserved phenylalanine or tryptophan, so this is likely a read error. Because the CDR3's place on the DNA is in doubt, the DNA is left out and the CDR3 is given as listed by TCRdb. The rearrangement uses TRBV13 and TRBJ2-3; the table's D call, TRBD2, was not checked against the DNA. 13 amino acids form the CDR3, both terminal residues included. The V gene's germline CDR1 is PRHDT and CDR2 FYEKMQ (reference sequence). The CDR3 is CASSLGEGGRTFI.

The rearrangement uses TRBV19 and TRBJ2-7; 7 nucleotides match TRBD2. CDR1 LNHDA and CDR2 SQIVND come from the germline V gene (reference sequence). There are 16 residues in the CDR3. Trimming removed 5 bases from V and 2 bases from J; junction bases left unmatched: 12. The CDR3 DNA reads as TGTGCCAGTAGTTTCTCCCAGCGGGGAGGGGCCTACGAGCAGTACTTC. Protein sequence: CASSFSQRGGAYEQYF.

This clone was picked up a small number of times. The chain joins TRBV5-1 to TRBJ2-2, with D tentatively TRBD1 (5 bases). The V end was cut by 0 bases, the J end by 2 bases, with 11 bases between. CDR3 length equals 16 residues. Germline-derived CDR1 and CDR2 are SGHRS and YFSETQ. DNA for the CDR3: TGCGCCAGCAGCTTGGGACAGCAAAGCAACACCGGGGAGCTGTTTTTT. This codes for CASSLGQQSNTGELFF.

This clone was seen only a few times. The V call is TRBV2, the J call TRBJ1-2; 7 bases map to TRBD1. V shed 5 bases, J shed 3 bases, and the junction held 6 bases outside the gene matches. The CDR3 is made up of 14 amino acids. Germline V gene lookup returns CDR1 SNHLY and CDR2 FYNNEI. The CDR3 reads CASSPGTDYYGYTF. CDR3 coding DNA: TGTGCCAGCAGTCCTGGGACAGATTACTATGGCTACACCTTC. Variable domain in full (rest from reference TRBV2 and TRBJ1-2): EPEVTQTPSHQVTQMGQEVILRCVPISNHLYFYWYRQILGQKVEFLVSFYNNEISEKSEIFDDQFSVERPDGSNFTLKIRSTKLEDSAMYFCASSPGTDYYGYTFGSGTRLTVV.

The chain links TRBV6-5 to TRBJ2-1; TRBD2 matches at 13 bases. Germline loops: CDR1 MNHEY, CDR2 SVGAGI. This CDR3 contains 14 residues. J was trimmed by 9 bases and V by 7 bases; bases with no gene match: 6. The CDR3 region is CASTGTSGIREQFF. CDR3 coding DNA: TGTGCCAGCACTGGGACTAGCGGGATCCGTGAGCAGTTCTTC.

The V gene is TRBV4-1, the J gene TRBJ2-4; TRBD2 agrees at 10 bases. Germline values: CDR1 MGHRA, CDR2 YSYEKL. After removal of 3 bases from V and 7 bases from J, the junction contained 6 bases not matched to a gene. The CDR3 extends over 15 amino acids. CDR3 DNA: TGCGCCAGCAGCCAGCTAGCGGGAGTAAGCAACATTCAGTACTTC. This encodes CASSQLAGVSNIQYF.

V gene TRBV5-1 combines with J gene TRBJ2-5; 14 nucleotides agree with TRBD2. Germline V gene sequence: CDR1 SGHRS, CDR2 YFSETQ. Unmatched junction bases numbered 2, after V lost 3 bases and J lost 4 bases. The CDR3 spans 15 residues. DNA for the CDR3: TGCGCCAGCAGCTCGACTAGCGGGAGGGGAGAGACCCAGTACTTC. Protein sequence: CASSSTSGRGETQYF.

The CDR3 region is CASNPGRGTEAFF. The DNA of the CDR3 is TGTGCCAGCAATCCAGGGAGGGGAACTGAAGCTTTCTTT. The genes are TRBV6-6 and TRBJ1-1, with D possibly being TRBD1 (5 bases). V was shortened by 7 bases and J by 5 bases, with 14 bases between the two germline ends. Looked up from germline, CDR1 is MNHNY and CDR2 is SVGAGI (reference sequence). This CDR3 has 13 amino acids.

This chain joins TRBV2 and TRBJ2-2; tentative D call: TRBD1 (5 bases). Germline V gene lookup returns CDR1 SNHLY and CDR2 FYNNEI. Trimming took 6 bases from V and 5 from J, leaving 13 bases between them. The CDR3 has 14 residues. As DNA, the CDR3 is TGTGCCAGCAGCTCTATCAGGGTAACCGGGGAGCTGTTTTTT. Its protein is CASSSIRVTGELFF.